This T cell receptor (beta chain) was observed in a study of regulatory T cells in long-lasting Graves disease. Study-wide points: With persistent disease, TRBV28, TRBJ1-2 and TRBJ2-5 were the favored segments.

Arm-PCR with iRepertoire HTBI primers amplified the CDR3 regions for these TCR beta libraries. Via MiXCR, TCRdb re-called the multiplex PCR reads, giving one row per CDR3 protein. This table has 600,000 to 650,000 distinct CDR3 sequences, roughly 15% appearing once. Germline CDR1 is SQVTM and CDR2 is ANQGSEA. V was trimmed by 5 bases and J by 9 bases, leaving 8 bases between them. CDR3 size: 10 residues. There are a few counts of this clonotype. Its antigen is as yet unknown. Documented time point: newly diagnosed GD, antithyroid drugs for less than 3 months. Generation of the TCR library employed RNA extracted from PBMCs. The sample was also linked to a second study, of T cells in Graves' hyperthyroidism and ophthalmopathy. From that paper: Appearing also in blood were most of the thyroid clonotypes expanded above 0.001.

The source is a woman in her twenties or thirties with Graves disease. Sequenced here: peripheral blood mononuclear cells (PBMCs), sampled at new diagnosis, from a patient treated with antithyroid drugs. This sequence joins TRBV29-1 and TRBJ2-1; D is unresolved. The DNA of the CDR3 is TGCAGCGTTTCGGCCGGTGAGCAGTTCTTC. Residues: CSVSAGEQFF.